This T cell receptor (beta chain) was recorded in a study of OX40 agonist ivuxolimab in advanced cancers. Study as a whole: Patients received intravenous ivuxolimab every 2 weeks at 0.01 to 10 mg/kg.

V lost 3 bases to trimming and J lost 5 bases, with 15 bases between them. The CDR3 totals 15 residues. Germline values: CDR1 LNHNV, CDR2 YYDKDF (reference sequence). Generated by immunoSEQ multiplex PCR, the TCRdb table keeps only in-frame clones and is missing some. Of some 86,000 clones in the sample, about 83% were seen once. The receptor comes from an adult with an advanced solid tumor such as melanoma, head and neck, liver or kidney cancer. V is TRBV15 and J is TRBJ2-3, with D possibly matching TRBD2 (6 bases). The source was CD4+ or CD8+ T cells sorted from blood, collected in a trial of the OX40 agonist ivuxolimab. The CDR3 loop reads CATSRGGVPKDTQYF. CDR3 in DNA: TGTGCCACCAGCAGGGGGGGAGTCCCGAAAGATACGCAGTATTTT.